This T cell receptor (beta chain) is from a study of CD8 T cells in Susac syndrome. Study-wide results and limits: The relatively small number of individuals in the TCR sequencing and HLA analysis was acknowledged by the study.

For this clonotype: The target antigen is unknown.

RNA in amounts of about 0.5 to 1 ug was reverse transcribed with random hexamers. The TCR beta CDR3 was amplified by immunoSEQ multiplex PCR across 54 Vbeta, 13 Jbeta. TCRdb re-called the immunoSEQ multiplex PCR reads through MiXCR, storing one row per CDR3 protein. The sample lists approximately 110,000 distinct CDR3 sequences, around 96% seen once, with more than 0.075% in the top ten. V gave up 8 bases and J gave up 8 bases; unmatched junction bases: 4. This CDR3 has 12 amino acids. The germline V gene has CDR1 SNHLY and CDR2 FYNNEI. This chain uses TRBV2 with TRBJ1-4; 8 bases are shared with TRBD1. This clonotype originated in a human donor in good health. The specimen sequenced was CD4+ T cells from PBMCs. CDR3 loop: CASRRTGEKLFF. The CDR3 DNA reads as TGTGCCAGCCGTCGGACAGGGGAAAAACTGTTTTTT.